This TCR beta chain was identified during a study of blood T cell repertoires in COVID-19. On the study more broadly: Italy, Spain and the United States were the sources of the convalescent and acute COVID-19 samples. Sample material is recorded as cDNA or gDNA derived from T cells, B-cell-depleted T cells, or PBMCs.

Assignments of participants to cohorts depended upon their own reported clinical history. The CDR3 consists of 17 residues. The V gene's germline CDR1 is SGHTA and CDR2 FQGNSA. The trim removed 0 bases at V and 2 bases at J, leaving 8 bases unmatched. Clones were read by immunoSEQ multiplex PCR, and TCRdb kept only the in-frame ones, dropping some. The sample has around 130,000 clones, roughly four fifths seen once. V and J are TRBV7-2 and TRBJ1-2; the match to TRBD1 covers 8 bases. The sequence was obtained from a middle-aged man with acute COVID-19. The sequencing input was PBMCs or T cells enriched from blood (not recorded which). This CDR3 is CASSLAPGQGMNYGYTF. CDR3 DNA sequence: TGTGCCAGCAGCTTAGCGCCCGGACAGGGCATGAACTATGGCTACACCTTC.